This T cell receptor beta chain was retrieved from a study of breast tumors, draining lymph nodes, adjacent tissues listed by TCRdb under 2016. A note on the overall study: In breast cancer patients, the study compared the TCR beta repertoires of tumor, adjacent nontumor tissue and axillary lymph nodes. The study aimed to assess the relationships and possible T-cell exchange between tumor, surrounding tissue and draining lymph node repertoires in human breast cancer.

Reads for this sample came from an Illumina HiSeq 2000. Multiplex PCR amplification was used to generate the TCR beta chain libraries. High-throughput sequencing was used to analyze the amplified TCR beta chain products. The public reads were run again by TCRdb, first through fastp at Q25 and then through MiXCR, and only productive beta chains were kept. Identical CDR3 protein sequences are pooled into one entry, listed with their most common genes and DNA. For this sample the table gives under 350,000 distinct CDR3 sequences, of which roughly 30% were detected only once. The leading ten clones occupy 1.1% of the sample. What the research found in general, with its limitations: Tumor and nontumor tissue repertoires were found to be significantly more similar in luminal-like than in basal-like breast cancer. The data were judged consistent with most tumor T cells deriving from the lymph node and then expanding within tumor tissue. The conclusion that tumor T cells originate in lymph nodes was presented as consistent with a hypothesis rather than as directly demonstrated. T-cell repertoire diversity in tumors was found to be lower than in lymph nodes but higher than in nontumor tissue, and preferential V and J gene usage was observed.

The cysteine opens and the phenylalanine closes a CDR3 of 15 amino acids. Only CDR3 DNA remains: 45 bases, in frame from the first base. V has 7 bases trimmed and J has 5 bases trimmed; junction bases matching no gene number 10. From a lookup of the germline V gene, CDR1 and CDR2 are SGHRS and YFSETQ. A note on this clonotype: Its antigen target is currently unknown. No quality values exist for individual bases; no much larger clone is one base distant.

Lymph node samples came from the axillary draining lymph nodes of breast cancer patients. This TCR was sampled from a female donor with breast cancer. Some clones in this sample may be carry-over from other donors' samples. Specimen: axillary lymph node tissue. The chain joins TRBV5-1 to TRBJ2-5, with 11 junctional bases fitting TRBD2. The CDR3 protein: CASSETSGISETQYF. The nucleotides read TGCGCCAGCTCCGAGACTAGCGGGATTTCTGAGACCCAGTACTTC.